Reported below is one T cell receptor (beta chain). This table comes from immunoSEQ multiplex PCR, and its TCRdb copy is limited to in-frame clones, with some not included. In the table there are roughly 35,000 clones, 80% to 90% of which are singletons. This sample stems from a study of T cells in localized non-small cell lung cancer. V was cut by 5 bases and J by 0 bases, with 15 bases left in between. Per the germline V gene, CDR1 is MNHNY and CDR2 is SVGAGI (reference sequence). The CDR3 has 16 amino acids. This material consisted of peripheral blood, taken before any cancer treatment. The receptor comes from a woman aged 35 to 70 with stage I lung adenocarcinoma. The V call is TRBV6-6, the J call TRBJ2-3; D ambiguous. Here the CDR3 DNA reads TGTGCCAGCAGTGCACGGAGTATAACTAGCACAGATACGCAGTATTTT. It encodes CASSARSITSTDTQYF.